The text below deals with one T cell receptor (beta chain). The target antigen is unknown. This specimen belongs to a study of T cell responses to AZD1222 COVID-19 vaccine. Clones were read by immunoSEQ multiplex PCR, and TCRdb kept only the in-frame ones, dropping some. The table records 170,000 or so clones, around nine tenths of them present only once. Notes on the study in general: After the peak T cell response, and only then, were repertoires sampled. As reported, nearly half of all spike-specific TCRs target variant regions that are unmutated. Donors were largely white British and mainly female; clonal diversity was possibly underestimated. The number of AZD1222 recipients seropositive at baseline was only five or six.

CDR1 is MNHNS, CDR2 SASEGT, per germline. The CDR3 consists of 16 residues. Trimming removed 0 bases from V and 0 bases from J, with 9 bases in between. This chain links TRBV6-1 with TRBJ1-3; a possible D gene is TRBD1 (5 bases). This TCR was recovered from an adult in good health. Sequencing used peripheral blood, obtained on day 0 of AZD1222 vaccination. CDR3 in DNA: TGTGCCAGCAGTGAAGCTTCCGGGACCTCTGGAAACACCATATATTTT. Protein product: CASSEASGTSGNTIYF.